This T cell receptor beta chain came from a study of T cell repertoires in cytomegalovirus infection. Across the whole study: Both a matching HLA type and CMV infection were indicated by public TCR beta signatures. Study-level findings and limits: The ex vivo response was dominated by HLA-C-restricted CMV-specific TCR beta clonotypes. Carriers of CMV and the relevant HLA type were discriminated by public TCR beta frequency.

This CDR3 comprises 13 residues. CDR1 is MNHNY and CDR2 is SVGAGI in the germline V gene (reference sequence). Trimming left V 2 bases short and J 11 bases short, with 12 bases between. Of note for this clonotype: Its antigen is still unknown.

Each CDR3 protein gets one entry after TCRdb re-called the reads with MiXCR. The table records some 150,000 distinct CDR3 sequences, about a quarter of them present only once. The chain couples TRBV6-6 to TRBJ1-4; tentatively, D is TRBD1 (5 bases). Sequencing used PBMCs. The sequence came from a human donor in good health (CMV status not recorded). Some clones in this sample may be carry-over from other donors' samples. Here the CDR3 DNA reads TGTGCCAGCAGTTACATCGCAGGGCATAAACTGTTTTTT. Protein product: CASSYIAGHKLFF.